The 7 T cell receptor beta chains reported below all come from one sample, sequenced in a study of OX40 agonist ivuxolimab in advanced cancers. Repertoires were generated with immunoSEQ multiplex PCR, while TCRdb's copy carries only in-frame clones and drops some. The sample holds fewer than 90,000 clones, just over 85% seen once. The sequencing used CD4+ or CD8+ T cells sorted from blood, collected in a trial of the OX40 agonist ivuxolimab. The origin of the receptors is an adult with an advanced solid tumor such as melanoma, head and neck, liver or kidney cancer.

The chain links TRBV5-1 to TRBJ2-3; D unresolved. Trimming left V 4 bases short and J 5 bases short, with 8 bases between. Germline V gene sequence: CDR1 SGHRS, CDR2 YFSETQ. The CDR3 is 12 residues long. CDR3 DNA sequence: TGCGCCAGCAGCCTGGCTTTAGATACGCAGTATTTT. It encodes CASSLALDTQYF.

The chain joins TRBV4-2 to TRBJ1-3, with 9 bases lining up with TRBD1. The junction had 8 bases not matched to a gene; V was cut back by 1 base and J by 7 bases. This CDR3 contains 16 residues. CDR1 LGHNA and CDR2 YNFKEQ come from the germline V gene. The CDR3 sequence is CASSQGTGQGGNTIYF. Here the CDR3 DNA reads TGTGCCAGCAGCCAAGGAACGGGACAGGGTGGTAACACCATATATTTT.

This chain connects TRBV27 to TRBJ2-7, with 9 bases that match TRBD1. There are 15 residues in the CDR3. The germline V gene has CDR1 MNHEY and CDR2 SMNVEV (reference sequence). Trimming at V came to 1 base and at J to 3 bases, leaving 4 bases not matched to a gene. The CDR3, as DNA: TGTGCCAGCAGTTTATTGGGACAGGGACTCTACGAGCAGTACTTC. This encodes CASSLLGQGLYEQYF.

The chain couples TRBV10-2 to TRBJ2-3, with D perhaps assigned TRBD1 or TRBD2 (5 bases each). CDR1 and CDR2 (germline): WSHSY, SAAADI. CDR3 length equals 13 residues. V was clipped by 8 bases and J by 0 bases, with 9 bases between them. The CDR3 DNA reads TGCGCCAGCGGGGACCCTAGCACAGATACGCAGTATTTT. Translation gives CASGDPSTDTQYF.

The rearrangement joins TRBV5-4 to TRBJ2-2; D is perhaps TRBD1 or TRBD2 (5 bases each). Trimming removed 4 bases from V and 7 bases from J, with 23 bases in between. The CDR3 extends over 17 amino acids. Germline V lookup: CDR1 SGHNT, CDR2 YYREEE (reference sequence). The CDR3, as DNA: TGTGCCAGCAGCCAAAGGACGGGACGGAGAGGAAGCGGGGAGCTGTTTTTT. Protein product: CASSQRTGRRGSGELFF.

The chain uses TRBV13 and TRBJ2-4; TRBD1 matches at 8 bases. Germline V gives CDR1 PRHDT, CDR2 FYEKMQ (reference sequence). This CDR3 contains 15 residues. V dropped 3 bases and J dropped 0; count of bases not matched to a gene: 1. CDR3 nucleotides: TGTGCCAGCAGCTTCAGGGGGCCAGCCAAAAACATTCAGTACTTC. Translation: CASSFRGPAKNIQYF.

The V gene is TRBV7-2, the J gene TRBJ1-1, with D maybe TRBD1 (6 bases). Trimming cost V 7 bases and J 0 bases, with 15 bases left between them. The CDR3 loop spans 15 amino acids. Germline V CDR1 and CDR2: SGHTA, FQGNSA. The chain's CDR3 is CASILFGGMNTEAFF. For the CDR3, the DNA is TGTGCCAGCATTTTATTCGGGGGCATGAACACTGAAGCTTTCTTT.